The 2 T cell receptor beta chains presented below share a single source sample, sequenced in a study of cytotoxic CD8 clonotypes in ibrutinib-treated CLL. Here immunoSEQ multiplex PCR was the method, and the copy in TCRdb shows in-frame clones only, minus some. The table shows about 74,000 clones, with over 75% occurring only once. The specimen was PBMCs, collected at disease progression, from a patient treated with ibrutinib. These receptors originate from a human donor with chronic lymphocytic leukemia.

A single count supports this clone. The rearrangement uses TRBV18 and TRBJ1-1; 7 bases map to TRBD1. CDR1 and CDR2 from the germline V gene are KGHSH and LQKENI. This CDR3 has 15 amino acids. V was clipped by 1 base and J by 2 bases; unmatched bases: 4. DNA for the CDR3: TGTGCCAGCTCACCACATCAAGGGGGCAACACTGAAGCTTTCTTT. Its protein product is CASSPHQGGNTEAFF.

The V call is TRBV6-5, the J call TRBJ2-5, with D perhaps given as TRBD1 or TRBD2 (7 bases each). Germline V gives CDR1 MNHEY, CDR2 SVGAGI. V lost 4 bases to trimming and J lost 5 bases, with 11 bases between them. The CDR3 length is 13 residues. This CDR3 reads CASSSGGDETQYF. In DNA form, the CDR3 reads TGTGCCAGCAGTTCAGGGGGGGACGAGACCCAGTACTTC.